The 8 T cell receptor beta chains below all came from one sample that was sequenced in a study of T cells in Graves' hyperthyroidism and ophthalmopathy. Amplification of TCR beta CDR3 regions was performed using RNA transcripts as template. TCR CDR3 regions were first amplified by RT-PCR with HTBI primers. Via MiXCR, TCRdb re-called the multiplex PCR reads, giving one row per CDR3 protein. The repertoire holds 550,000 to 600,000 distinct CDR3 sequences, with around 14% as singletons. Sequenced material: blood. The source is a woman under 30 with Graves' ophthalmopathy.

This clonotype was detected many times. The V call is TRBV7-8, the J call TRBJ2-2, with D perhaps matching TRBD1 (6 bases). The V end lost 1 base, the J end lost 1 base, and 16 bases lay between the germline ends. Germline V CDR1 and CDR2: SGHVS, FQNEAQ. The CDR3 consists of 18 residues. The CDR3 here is CASSLGPGQRVNTGELFF. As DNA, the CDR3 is TGTGCCAGCAGCTTAGGCCCTGGACAGAGGGTGAACACCGGGGAGCTGTTTTTT.

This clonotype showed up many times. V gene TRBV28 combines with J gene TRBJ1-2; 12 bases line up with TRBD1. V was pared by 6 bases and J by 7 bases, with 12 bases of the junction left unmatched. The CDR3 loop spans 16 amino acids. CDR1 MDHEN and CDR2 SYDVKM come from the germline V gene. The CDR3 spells CASSPTGTGGGRGYTF. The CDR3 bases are TGTGCCAGCAGCCCAACCGGGACAGGGGGCGGTCGTGGCTACACCTTC.

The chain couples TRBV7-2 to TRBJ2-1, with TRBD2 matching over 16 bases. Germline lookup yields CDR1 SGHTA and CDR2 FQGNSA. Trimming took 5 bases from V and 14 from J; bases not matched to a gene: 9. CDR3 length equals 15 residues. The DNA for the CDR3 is TGTGCCAGCAGCACGGGACTAGCGGGAGGGCCTAGGAAGTTCTTC. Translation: CASSTGLAGGPRKFF.

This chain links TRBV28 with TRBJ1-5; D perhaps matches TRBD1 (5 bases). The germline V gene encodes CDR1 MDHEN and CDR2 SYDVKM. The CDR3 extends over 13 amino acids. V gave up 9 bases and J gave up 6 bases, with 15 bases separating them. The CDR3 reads CASWGGISQPQHF. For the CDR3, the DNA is TGTGCCAGTTGGGGGGGAATTAGTCAGCCCCAGCATTTT. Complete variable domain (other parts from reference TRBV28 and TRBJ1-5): DVKVTQSSRYLVKRTGEKVFLECVQDMDHENMFWYRQDPGLGLRLIYFSYDVKMKEKGDIPEGYSVSREKKERFSLILESASTNQTSMYLCASWGGISQPQHFGDGTRLSIL.

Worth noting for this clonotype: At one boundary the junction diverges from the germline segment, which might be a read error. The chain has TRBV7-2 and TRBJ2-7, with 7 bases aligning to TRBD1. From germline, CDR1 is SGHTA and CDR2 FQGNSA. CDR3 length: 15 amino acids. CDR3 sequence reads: CASSQVSGRGKEQYF. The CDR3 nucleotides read TGTGCCAGCAGCCAAGTGTCCGGCAGGGGGAAGGAGCAGTACTTT. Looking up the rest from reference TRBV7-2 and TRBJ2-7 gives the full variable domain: GAGVSQSPSNKVTEKGKDVELRCDPISGHTALYWYRQSLGQGLEFLIYFQGNSAPDKSGLPSDRFSAERTGGSVSTLTIQRTQQEDSAVYLCASSQVSGRGKEQYFGPGTRLTVT.

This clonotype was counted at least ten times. Here the CDR3 reads CASSPGTSVTYEQYF. For the CDR3, the DNA is TGTGCCAGCAGCCCGGGGACTAGCGTCACCTACGAGCAGTACTTC. This sequence joins TRBV9 and TRBJ2-7; TRBD2 aligns across 10 bases. This CDR3 is 15 amino acids long. The junction had 6 bases not matched to a gene; V was cut back by 4 bases and J by 2 bases. Germline V lookup: CDR1 SGDLS, CDR2 YYNGEE. The full variable domain, rest sourced from reference TRBV9 and TRBJ2-7, is DSGVTQTPKHLITATGQRVTLRCSPRSGDLSVYWYQQSLDQGLQFLIQYYNGEERAKGNILERFSAQQFPDLHSELNLSSLELGDSALYFCASSPGTSVTYEQYFGPGTRLTVT.

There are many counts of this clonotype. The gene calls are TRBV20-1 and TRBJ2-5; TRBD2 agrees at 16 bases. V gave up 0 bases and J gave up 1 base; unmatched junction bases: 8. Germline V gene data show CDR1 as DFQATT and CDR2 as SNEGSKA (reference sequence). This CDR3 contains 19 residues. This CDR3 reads CSARETRGLAGGLQETQYF. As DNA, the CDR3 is TGCAGTGCTAGAGAGACCAGGGGACTAGCGGGAGGGCTCCAAGAGACCCAGTACTTC.

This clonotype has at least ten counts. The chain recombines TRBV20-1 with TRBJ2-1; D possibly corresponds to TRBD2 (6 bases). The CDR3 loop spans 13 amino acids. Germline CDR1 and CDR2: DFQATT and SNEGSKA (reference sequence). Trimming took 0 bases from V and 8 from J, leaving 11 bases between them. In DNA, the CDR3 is TGCAGTGCTAGAGAACTGGGACTCCATGAGCAGTTCTTC. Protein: CSARELGLHEQFF.